A single T cell receptor beta chain is shown here with its context. This record belongs to a study of blood T cell repertoires in COVID-19. Study overall: COVID-19 samples collected from the United States, Italy and Spain covered acute and convalescent phases. Sample material is recorded as cDNA or gDNA derived from T cells, B-cell-depleted T cells, or PBMCs.

Sequencing used immunoSEQ multiplex PCR; TCRdb keeps in-frame clones, though not all of them. The sample contains roughly 260,000 clones, around 87% of which appear only once. This TCR was recovered from a woman aged 50 to 60 with acute or convalescent COVID-19. Sequenced sample: peripheral blood.

This CDR3 is CSVVMGLNHNEQFF. CDR3 nucleotides: TGCAGCGTGGTGATGGGACTAAACCACAATGAGCAGTTCTTC. The gene calls are TRBV29-1 and TRBJ2-1; 7 bases agree with TRBD2. Germline trimming cut 6 bases from V and 5 bases from J; bases unmatched to any gene: 10. CDR1 is SQVTM, CDR2 ANQGSEA, per germline. The CDR3 totals 14 residues.